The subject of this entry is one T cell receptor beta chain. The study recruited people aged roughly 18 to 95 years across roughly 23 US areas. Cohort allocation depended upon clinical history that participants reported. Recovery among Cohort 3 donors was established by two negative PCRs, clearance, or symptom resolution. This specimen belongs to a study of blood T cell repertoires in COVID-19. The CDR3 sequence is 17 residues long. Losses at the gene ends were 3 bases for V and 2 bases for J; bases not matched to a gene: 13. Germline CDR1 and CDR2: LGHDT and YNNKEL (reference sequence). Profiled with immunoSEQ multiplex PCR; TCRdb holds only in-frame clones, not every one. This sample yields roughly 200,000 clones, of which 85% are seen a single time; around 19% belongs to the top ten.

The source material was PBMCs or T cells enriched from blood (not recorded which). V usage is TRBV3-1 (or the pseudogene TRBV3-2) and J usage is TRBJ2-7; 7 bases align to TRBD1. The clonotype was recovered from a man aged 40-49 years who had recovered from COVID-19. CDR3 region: CASSQVLDRSITYEQYF. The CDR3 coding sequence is TGTGCCAGCAGCCAGGTTCTGGACAGGTCAATAACCTACGAGCAGTACTTC.